The 6 T cell receptor beta chains below were found in one sample sequenced in a study of early T cells in non-severe SARS-CoV-2 infection. TCRdb reprocessed the 5' RACE reads via MiXCR and lists one record per CDR3 protein. The repertoire consists of about 25,000 distinct CDR3 sequences, with 4.3% occurring once and the leading ten covering 15% to 18%. The specimen sequenced was whole blood. These receptors originate from an adult who was a healthcare worker with PCR-confirmed SARS-CoV-2 infection or an uninfected control (not recorded which).

This clonotype was observed at least ten times. The rearrangement links TRBV7-3 to TRBJ2-1, with D unclear. The CDR3 extends over 13 amino acids. V lost 2 bases and J lost 4, with 6 bases in between. Germline-derived CDR1 and CDR2 are SGHTA and FQGTGA. The CDR3 reads CASSLGYYNEQFF. In DNA, the CDR3 is TGTGCCAGCAGCTTAGGCTATTACAATGAGCAGTTCTTC.

This clonotype occurred many times. The chain links TRBV9 to TRBJ2-3; 7 bases fit TRBD2. The germline V gene has CDR1 SGDLS and CDR2 YYNGEE. Germline trimming cut 1 base from V and 8 bases from J; bases unmatched to any gene: 13. The CDR3 covers 16 residues. The CDR3 protein is CASSVSQLRGDGTQYF. In DNA, the CDR3 is TGTGCCAGCAGCGTAAGCCAACTTCGGGGGGACGGTACGCAGTATTTT.

This clonotype was picked up many times. The chain uses TRBV14 and TRBJ2-1, with D perhaps matching TRBD2 (5 bases). The V gene lost 4 bases and the J gene lost 15 bases, with 16 bases spanning the gap. This CDR3 comprises 12 residues. Per germline, CDR1 SGHDN and CDR2 FVKESK. The CDR3 DNA follows: TGTGCCAGCAGCCCCCTCGGGGTCCTGTGGTTCTTC. Amino acid sequence: CASSPLGVLWFF.

At least ten counts were recorded for this clonotype. The chain links TRBV5-8 to TRBJ2-3, with D perhaps TRBD2 (5 bases). V lost 0 bases to trimming and J lost 0 bases, with 5 bases between them. Germline V gives CDR1 SGHTS, CDR2 YDEGEE. The CDR3 totals 14 residues. In DNA, the CDR3 is TGTGCCAGCAGCTTGGGGAGGAGCACAGATACGCAGTATTTT. Translating it yields CASSLGRSTDTQYF.

In this sample, this clonotype is medium-sized. The chain combines TRBV29-1 with TRBJ1-3; TRBD1 agrees at 7 bases. CDR1 and CDR2 (germline): SQVTM, ANQGSEA. The CDR3 sequence is 15 residues long. The trim removed 4 bases at V and 6 bases at J, leaving 12 bases unmatched. The CDR3: CSVATGEGRENTIYF. DNA of the CDR3: TGCAGCGTTGCTACAGGGGAGGGACGGGAAAACACCATATATTTT.

In this sample, this clonotype turned up many times. This sequence joins TRBV4-3 and TRBJ2-2, with D uncertain. V lost 0 bases and J 0 bases, leaving 8 bases between the germline ends. Germline assignment: CDR1 LGHNA and CDR2 YSLEER. This CDR3 region has 16 residues. The CDR3 DNA reads TGCGCCAGCAGCCAAGACTCGTTCGCGAACACCGGGGAGCTGTTTTTT. Translated, it gives CASSQDSFANTGELFF.